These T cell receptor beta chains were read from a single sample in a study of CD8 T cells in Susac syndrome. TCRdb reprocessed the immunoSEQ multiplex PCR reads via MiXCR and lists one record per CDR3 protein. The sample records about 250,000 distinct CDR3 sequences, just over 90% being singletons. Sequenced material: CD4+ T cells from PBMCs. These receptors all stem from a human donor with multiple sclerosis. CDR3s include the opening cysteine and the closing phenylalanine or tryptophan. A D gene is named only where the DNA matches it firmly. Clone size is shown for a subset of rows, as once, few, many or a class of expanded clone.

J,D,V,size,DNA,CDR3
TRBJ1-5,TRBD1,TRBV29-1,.,TGCAGCGCCCGGGGAGGGACAGGGGATAGCAATCAGCCCCAGCATTTT,CSARGGTGDSNQPQHF
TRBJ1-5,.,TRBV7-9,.,TGTGCCAGCAGCTTAGCGAAAATGGGCAAAGGGAAACAGCCCCAGCATTTT,CASSLAKMGKGKQPQHF
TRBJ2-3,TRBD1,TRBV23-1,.,TGCGCCAGCAGCCCAAAGCGGACAGGTTGCACAGATACGCAGTATTTT,CASSPKRTGCTDTQYF
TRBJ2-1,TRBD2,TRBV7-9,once,TGTGCCAGCAGCTTATTGGCGGGGGGAAACAATGAGCAGTTCTTC,CASSLLAGGNNEQFF
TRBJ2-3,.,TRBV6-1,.,TGTGCCAGCGATCACCCTTCCACAGATACGCAGTATTTT,CASDHPSTDTQYF
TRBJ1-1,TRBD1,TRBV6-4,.,TGTGCCAGCAAGACAGGGGCAGCGAACACTGAAGCTTTCTTT,CASKTGAANTEAFF
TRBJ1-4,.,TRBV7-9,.,TGTGCCAGCAGCCCCGGGCATAGAGGGGAAAAACTGTTTTTT,CASSPGHRGEKLFF
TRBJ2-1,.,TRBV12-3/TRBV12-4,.,TGTGCCAGCAGAGTCAGGGACTCTACCTACAATGAGCAGTTCTTC,CASRVRDSTYNEQFF
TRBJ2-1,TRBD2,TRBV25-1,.,TGTGCCAGCATGCGGGAGGGGGGCTCCTACAATGAGCAGTTCTTC,CASMREGGSYNEQFF
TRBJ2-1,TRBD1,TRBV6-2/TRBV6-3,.,TGTGCCACCACGGGACAGGGTACCGATGAGCAGTTCTTC,CATTGQGTDEQFF
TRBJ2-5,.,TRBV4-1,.,TGCGCCAGCAGCCAAGGATACCAGACCCAGTACTTC,CASSQGYQTQYF
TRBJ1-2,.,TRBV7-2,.,TGTGCCAGCAGCTTAGGGGTCGGCTTTCAAGGCTACACCTTC,CASSLGVGFQGYTF
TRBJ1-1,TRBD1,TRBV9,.,TGTGCCAGCAGCCCGCGACAGGGGGCCCGAGGAGACACTGAAGCTTTCTTT,CASSPRQGARGDTEAFF
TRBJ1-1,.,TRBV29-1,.,TGCAGCGTTGCCCCCGACCCGAACACTGAAGCTTTCTTT,CSVAPDPNTEAFF
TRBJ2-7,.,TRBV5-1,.,TGCGCCAGCAGCTTCCGACCGAGAACCTACGAGCAGTACTTC,CASSFRPRTYEQYF
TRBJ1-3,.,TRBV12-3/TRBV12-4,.,TGTGCCAGCAGCCCTCGCCCTCGACTGGTGGGAAACACCATATATTTT,CASSPRPRLVGNTIYF
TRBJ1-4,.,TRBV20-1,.,TGCAGTGCTCGAACAGGGCGTAATGAAAAACTGTTTTTT,CSARTGRNEKLFF
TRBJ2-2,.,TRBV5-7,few,TGTGCCAGCAGCTTGGCCGGGGGGCGGACCGGGGAGCTGTTTTTT,CASSLAGGRTGELFF
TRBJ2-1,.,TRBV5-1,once,TGCGCCAGCAGCTTGGTCTCCGTGAGCTCCTACAATGAGCAGTTCTTC,CASSLVSVSSYNEQFF
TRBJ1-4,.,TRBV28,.,TGTGCCAGCAGTTTCCGAAGAGGCGGTGAAAAACTGTTTTTT,CASSFRRGGEKLFF
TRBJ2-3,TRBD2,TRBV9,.,TGTGCCAGCAGCGTAGGTCTAGCGGCTAGCACAGATACGCAGTATTTT,CASSVGLAASTDTQYF
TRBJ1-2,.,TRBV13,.,TGTGCCAGCAGCTTACTGGGACACATCCTCAGCTATGGCTACACCTTC,CASSLLGHILSYGYTF
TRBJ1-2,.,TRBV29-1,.,TGCAGCGTTGACAGTGGCTACACCTTC,CSVDSGYTF
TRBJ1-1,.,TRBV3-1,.,TGTGCCAGCAGCCAAGGGAGCGAGTGGTCGTCTGAAGCTTTCTTT,CASSQGSEWSSEAFF
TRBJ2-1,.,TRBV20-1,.,TGCAGTGCTAGTGGCGGGGCGGGTTACAATGAGCAGTTCTTC,CSASGGAGYNEQFF
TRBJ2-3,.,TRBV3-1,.,TGTGCCAGCAGCCCACGACTAAATACGCAGTATTTT,CASSPRLNTQYF
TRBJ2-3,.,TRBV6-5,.,TGTGCCAGCAGGACAACGGACATGACCACAGATACGCAGTATTTT,CASRTTDMTTDTQYF
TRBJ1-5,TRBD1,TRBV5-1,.,TGCGCCAGCAGCTCGGGGTACCCGGGACAGGGAGGAAATCAGCCCCAGCATTTT,CASSSGYPGQGGNQPQHF
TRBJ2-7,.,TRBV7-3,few,TGTGCCAGCAGCTTAGGTCCGGGAGGGGGCCTCAACGAGCAGTACTTC,CASSLGPGGGLNEQYF
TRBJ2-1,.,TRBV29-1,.,TGCAGCGTTGGGTCAGGCCCCTACAATGAGCAGTTCTTC,CSVGSGPYNEQFF
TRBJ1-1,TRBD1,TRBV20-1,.,TGCAGTGCTAGAACGATGACAGGGGGGTCTGAAGCTTTCTTT,CSARTMTGGSEAFF
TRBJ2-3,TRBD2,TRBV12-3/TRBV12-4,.,TGTGCCAGCAGTCCCAATCTAGCGGGGAAAGATACGCAGTATTTT,CASSPNLAGKDTQYF
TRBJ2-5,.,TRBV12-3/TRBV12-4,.,TGTGCCAGCAGACCCACTTCCGGGGCAGAGACCCAGTACTTC,CASRPTSGAETQYF
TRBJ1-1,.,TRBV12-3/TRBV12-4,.,TGTGCCAGCGGATTTCCGAGGGGGAACACTGAAGCTTTCTTT,CASGFPRGNTEAFF
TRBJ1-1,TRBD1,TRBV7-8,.,TGTGCCAGCAGCTCCGACAGGGACACTGAAGCTTTCTTT,CASSSDRDTEAFF
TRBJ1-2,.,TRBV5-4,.,TGTGCCAGCAGCCCACAATCCCCCCGGGCGTTGGGTGGCTACACCTTC,CASSPQSPRALGGYTF
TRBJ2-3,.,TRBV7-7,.,TGTGCTAGCAGCTTAGGGACGAGGGATACAGATACGCAGTATTTT,CASSLGTRDTDTQYF
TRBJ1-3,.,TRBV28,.,TGTGCCAGCAGGAAGCCTGGAAACACCATATATTTT,CASRKPGNTIYF
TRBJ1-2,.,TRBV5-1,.,TGCGCCAGCAGACCGGCGGGGGACTATGGCTACACCTTC,CASRPAGDYGYTF
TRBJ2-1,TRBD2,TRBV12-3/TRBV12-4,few,TGTGCCAGCAGTCCTGGACTAGCGAGCAATGAGCAGTTCTTC,CASSPGLASNEQFF
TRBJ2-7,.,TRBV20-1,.,TGCAGTGCTAGAGAGCCGGTCTTGGGTTACGAGCAGTACTTC,CSAREPVLGYEQYF
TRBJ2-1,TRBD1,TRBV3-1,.,TGTGCCAGCAGCCCCCGGGACAGGGGCTATGAGCAGTTCTTC,CASSPRDRGYEQFF
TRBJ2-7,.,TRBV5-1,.,TGCGCCAGCGGAACGGACAGCTCCTACGAGCAGTACTTC,CASGTDSSYEQYF
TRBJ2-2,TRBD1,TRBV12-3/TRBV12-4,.,TGTGCCAGCACCATACCAGGGGGTTACACCGGGGAGCTGTTTTTT,CASTIPGGYTGELFF